This TCR beta chain emerged from a study of glioma-infiltrating T cells after dendritic cell vaccination. For the study at large: Samples are from glioblastoma patients in Phase I and II dendritic cell vaccine trials. Autologous tumor lysate was loaded overnight onto monocyte-derived dendritic cells grown seven days with IL-4 and GM-CSF.

TCRB CDR3 was amplified from 2 ug genomic DNA or less. The primer mix had 60 V beta and 13 J beta primers. Repertoires were generated with immunoSEQ multiplex PCR, while TCRdb's copy carries only in-frame clones and drops some. Here the sample spans roughly 85,000 clones, 85% being singletons. The sample's time point: after dendritic cell vaccination, including at tumor progression/relapse. Per germline, CDR1 LGHNA and CDR2 YNFKEQ. There are 14 residues in the CDR3. V lost 0 bases to trimming and J lost 7 bases; unmatched junction nucleotides: 5. Specimen: blood, collected after dendritic cell vaccination. This chain connects TRBV4-2 to TRBJ1-1, with 7 bases that match TRBD1. This sequence originates from a human donor with glioblastoma. The CDR3 region is CASSQDLRDSEAFF. CDR3 nucleotides: TGTGCCAGCAGCCAAGATCTAAGGGACAGTGAAGCTTTCTTT.